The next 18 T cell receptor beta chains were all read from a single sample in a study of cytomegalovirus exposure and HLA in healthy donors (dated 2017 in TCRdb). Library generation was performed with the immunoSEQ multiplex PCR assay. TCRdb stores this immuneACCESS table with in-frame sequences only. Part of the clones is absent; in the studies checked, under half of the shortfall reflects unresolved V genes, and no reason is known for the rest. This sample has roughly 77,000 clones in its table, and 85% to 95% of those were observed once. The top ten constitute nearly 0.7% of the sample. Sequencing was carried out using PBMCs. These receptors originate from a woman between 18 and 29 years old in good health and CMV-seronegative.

Here the CDR3 reads CAAGTTANTGELFF. In nucleotides, the CDR3 is TGTGCCGCCGGTACTACGGCGAACACCGGGGAGCTGTTTTTT. The V and J genes are TRBV6-6 and TRBJ2-2; D uncertain. The germline CDR1 and CDR2 sequences are MNHNY and SVGAGI (reference sequence). The CDR3 extends over 14 amino acids. V lost 11 bases and J lost 0, with 13 bases in between.

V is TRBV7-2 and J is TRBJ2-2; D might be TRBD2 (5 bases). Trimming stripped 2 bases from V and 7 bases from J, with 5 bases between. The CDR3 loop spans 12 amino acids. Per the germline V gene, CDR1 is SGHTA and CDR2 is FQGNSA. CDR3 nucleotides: TGTGCCAGCAGCTTAAGCGGCGGGGAGCTGTTTTTT. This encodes CASSLSGGELFF.

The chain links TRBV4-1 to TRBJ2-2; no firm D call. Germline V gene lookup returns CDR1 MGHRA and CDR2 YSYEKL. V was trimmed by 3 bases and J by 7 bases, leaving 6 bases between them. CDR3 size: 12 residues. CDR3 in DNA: TGCGCCAGCAGCCATACTCGCGGGGAGCTGTTTTTT. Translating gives CASSHTRGELFF.

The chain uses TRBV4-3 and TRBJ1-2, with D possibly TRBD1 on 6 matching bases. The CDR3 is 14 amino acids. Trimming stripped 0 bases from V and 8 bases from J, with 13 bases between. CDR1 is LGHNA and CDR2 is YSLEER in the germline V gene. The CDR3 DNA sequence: TGCGCCAGCAGCCAAGATAACAGGGTCGTCGGCTACACCTTC. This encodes CASSQDNRVVGYTF.

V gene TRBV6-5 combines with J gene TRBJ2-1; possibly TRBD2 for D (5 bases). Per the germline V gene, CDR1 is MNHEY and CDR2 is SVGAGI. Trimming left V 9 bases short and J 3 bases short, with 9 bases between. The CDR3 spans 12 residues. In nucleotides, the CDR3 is TGTGCCAGTGGAGGTGACTACAATGAGCAGTTCTTC. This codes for CASGGDYNEQFF.

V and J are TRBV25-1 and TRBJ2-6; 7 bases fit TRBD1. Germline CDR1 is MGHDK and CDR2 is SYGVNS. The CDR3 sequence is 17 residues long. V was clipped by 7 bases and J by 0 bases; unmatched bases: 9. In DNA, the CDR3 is TGTGCCAGCACCCGGACAGGTGGGGTCTCTGGGGCCAACGTCCTGACTTTC. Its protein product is CASTRTGGVSGANVLTF. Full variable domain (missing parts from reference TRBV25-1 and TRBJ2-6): EADIYQTPRYLVIGTGKKITLECSQTMGHDKMYWYQQDPGMELHLIHYSYGVNSTEKGDLSSESTVSRIRTEHFPLTLESARPSHTSQYLCASTRTGGVSGANVLTFGAGSRLTVL.

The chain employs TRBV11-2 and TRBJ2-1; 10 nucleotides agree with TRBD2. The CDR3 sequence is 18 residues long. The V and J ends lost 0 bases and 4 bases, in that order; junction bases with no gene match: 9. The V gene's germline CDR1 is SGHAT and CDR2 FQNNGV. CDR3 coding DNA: TGTGCCAGCAGCTTAGATTGGCAGAGGACTAGCGGATACAATGAGCAGTTCTTC. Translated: CASSLDWQRTSGYNEQFF.

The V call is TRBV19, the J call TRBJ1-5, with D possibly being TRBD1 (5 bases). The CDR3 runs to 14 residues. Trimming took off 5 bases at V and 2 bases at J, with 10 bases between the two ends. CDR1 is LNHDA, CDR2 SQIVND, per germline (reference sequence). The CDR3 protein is CASSARVGNQPQHF. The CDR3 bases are TGTGCCAGTAGTGCCAGGGTGGGCAATCAGCCCCAGCATTTT.

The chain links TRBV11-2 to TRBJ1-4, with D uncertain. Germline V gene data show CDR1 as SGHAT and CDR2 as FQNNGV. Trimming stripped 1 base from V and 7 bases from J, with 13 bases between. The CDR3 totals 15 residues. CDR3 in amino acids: CASSLVWEEGEKLFF. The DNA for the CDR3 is TGTGCCAGCAGCTTAGTTTGGGAGGAAGGTGAAAAACTGTTTTTT.

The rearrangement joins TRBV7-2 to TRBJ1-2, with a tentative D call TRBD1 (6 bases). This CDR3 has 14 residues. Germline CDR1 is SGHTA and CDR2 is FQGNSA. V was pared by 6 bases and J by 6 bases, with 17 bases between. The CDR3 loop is CASRQAGTSNGYTF. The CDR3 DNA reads TGTGCCAGCAGACAAGCCGGGACATCTAATGGCTACACCTTC.

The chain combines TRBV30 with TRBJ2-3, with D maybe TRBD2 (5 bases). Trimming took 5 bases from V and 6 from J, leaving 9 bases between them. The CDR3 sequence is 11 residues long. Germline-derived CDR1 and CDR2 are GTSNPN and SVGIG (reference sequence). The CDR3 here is CAWDTGDTQYF. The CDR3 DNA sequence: TGTGCCTGGGACACGGGGGATACGCAGTATTTT.

The CDR3 loop reads CASSREDGLNTEAFF. CDR3 sequence (DNA): TGTGCCAGCAGCCGGGAGGACGGATTGAACACTGAAGCTTTCTTT. The chain employs TRBV5-4 and TRBJ1-1; no firm D call. This CDR3 contains 15 residues. Trimming removed 4 bases at V and 0 bases at J, with 13 bases between. The germline CDR1 and CDR2 sequences are SGHNT and YYREEE (reference sequence).

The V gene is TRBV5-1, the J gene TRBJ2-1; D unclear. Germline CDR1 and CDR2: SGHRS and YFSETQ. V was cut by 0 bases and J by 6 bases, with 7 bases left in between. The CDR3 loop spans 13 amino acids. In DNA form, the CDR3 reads TGCGCCAGCAGCTTGGTTCCGGTCAATGAGCAGTTCTTC. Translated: CASSLVPVNEQFF.

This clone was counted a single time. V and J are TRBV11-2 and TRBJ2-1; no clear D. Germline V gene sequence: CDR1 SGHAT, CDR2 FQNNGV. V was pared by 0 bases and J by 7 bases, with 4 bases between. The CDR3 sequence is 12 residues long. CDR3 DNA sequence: TGTGCCAGCAGCTTAGAAGCAAATGAGCAGTTCTTC. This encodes CASSLEANEQFF.

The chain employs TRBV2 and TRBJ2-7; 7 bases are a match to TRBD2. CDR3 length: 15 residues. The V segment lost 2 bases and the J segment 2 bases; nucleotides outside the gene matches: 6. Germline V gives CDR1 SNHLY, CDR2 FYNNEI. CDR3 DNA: TGTGCCAGCAGTGAATTAGGTCTAGCGGCCTACGAGCAGTACTTC. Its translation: CASSELGLAAYEQYF. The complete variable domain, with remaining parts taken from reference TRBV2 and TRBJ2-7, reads EPEVTQTPSHQVTQMGQEVILRCVPISNHLYFYWYRQILGQKVEFLVSFYNNEISEKSEIFDDQFSVERPDGSNFTLKIRSTKLEDSAMYFCASSELGLAAYEQYFGPGTRLTVT.

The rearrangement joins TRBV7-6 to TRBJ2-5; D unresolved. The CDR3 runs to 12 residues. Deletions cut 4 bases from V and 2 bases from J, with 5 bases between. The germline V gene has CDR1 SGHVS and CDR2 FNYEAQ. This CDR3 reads CASSSFQETQYF. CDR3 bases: TGTGCCAGCAGCTCATTTCAAGAGACCCAGTACTTC.

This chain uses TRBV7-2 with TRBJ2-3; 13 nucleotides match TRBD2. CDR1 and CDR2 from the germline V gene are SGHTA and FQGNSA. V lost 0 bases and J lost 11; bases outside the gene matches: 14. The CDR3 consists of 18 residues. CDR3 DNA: TGTGCCAGCAGCTTAGCAGTAATACTAGCGGGAGGGCCTCCGGGGCAGTATTTT. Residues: CASSLAVILAGGPPGQYF.

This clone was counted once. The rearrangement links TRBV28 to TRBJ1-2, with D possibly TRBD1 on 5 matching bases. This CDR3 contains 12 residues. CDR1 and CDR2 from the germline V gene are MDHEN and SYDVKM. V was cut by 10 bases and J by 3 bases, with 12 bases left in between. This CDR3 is CATMGGYYGYTF. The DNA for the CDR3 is TGTGCCACCATGGGGGGGTACTATGGCTACACCTTC.